The rows below give T cell receptor beta chains drawn from one sample of a study of cytomegalovirus exposure and HLA in healthy donors. Data came from immunoSEQ multiplex PCR; TCRdb stores just in-frame clones and leaves some out. Of about 180,000 clones listed, roughly 77% were seen once; the top ten hold 2% to 3%. Source material: PBMCs. The receptors were gathered from a woman under 40 in good health and CMV-seropositive. Both conserved end residues are part of each CDR3. The D gene is left open where the match is weak. Size is omitted from some rows. Given values are once, few, many or a class for expanded clones.

V gene,J gene,clone size,D gene,CDR3 protein,CDR3 DNA
TRBV7-2,TRBJ1-6,NA,NA,CASSFRSRGSPLHF,TGTGCCAGCAGCTTCCGATCCAGGGGTTCACCCCTCCACTTT
TRBV5-6,TRBJ2-3,NA,TRBD2,CASSLGLAGADTQYF,TGTGCCAGCAGCTTGGGGCTAGCGGGGGCAGATACGCAGTATTTT
TRBV4-1,TRBJ2-5,NA,TRBD2,CASSQVPAAGGWETQYF,TGCGCCAGCAGCCAAGTTCCCGCAGCGGGGGGGTGGGAGACCCAGTACTTC
TRBV5-1,TRBJ2-1,once,TRBD1,CASSLGQAGEQFF,TGCGCCAGCAGCTTAGGACAGGCCGGAGAGCAGTTCTTC
TRBV4-1,TRBJ2-7,NA,NA,CASSSSARGGATYEQYF,TGCGCCAGCAGCTCTAGCGCTAGGGGGGGGGCCACCTACGAGCAGTACTTC
TRBV19,TRBJ1-5,NA,TRBD1,CASSMGQGDNQPQHF,TGTGCCAGTAGTATGGGGCAGGGGGACAATCAGCCCCAGCATTTT
TRBV6-5,TRBJ2-7,NA,TRBD1,CASSYTGGAAYEQYF,TGTGCCAGCAGTTATACAGGGGGCGCGGCCTACGAGCAGTACTTC
TRBV11-2,TRBJ2-5,NA,NA,CASSFGGGNKETQYF,TGTGCCAGCAGCTTCGGCGGGGGCAATAAAGAGACCCAGTACTTC
TRBV7-8,TRBJ2-7,NA,NA,CASSAGQPSYEQYF,TGTGCCAGCAGCGCGGGACAGCCGTCCTACGAGCAGTACTTC
TRBV5-1,TRBJ2-1,NA,NA,CASSRQTRSSYNEQFF,TGCGCCAGCAGCCGACAGACTAGAAGTAGTTACAATGAGCAGTTCTTC
TRBV9,TRBJ2-2,NA,TRBD2,CASSAPGTSGTGELFF,TGTGCCAGCAGCGCCCCCGGGACTAGCGGCACCGGGGAGCTGTTTTTT
TRBV4-2,TRBJ2-3,NA,TRBD2,CASSQDRGAGGLTDTQYF,TGTGCCAGCAGCCAAGATCGAGGGGCGGGGGGTCTCACAGATACGCAGTATTTT
TRBV12-5,TRBJ1-2,NA,NA,CASVPGGGLDGYTF,TGTGCTAGTGTCCCCGGGGGGGGCTTGGATGGCTACACCTTC
TRBV4-3,TRBJ1-2,NA,NA,CASSPWDIRNYGYTF,TGCGCCAGCAGCCCGTGGGACATCAGAAACTATGGCTACACCTTC
TRBV28,TRBJ2-1,few,NA,CASRQQGSSYNEQFF,TGTGCCAGCAGACAACAGGGAAGCTCCTACAATGAGCAGTTCTTC
TRBV5-1,TRBJ1-2,NA,TRBD1,CASSLYPDRPLNYGYTF,TGCGCCAGCAGCTTGTACCCGGACAGGCCATTAAACTATGGCTACACCTTC
TRBV7-2,TRBJ2-1,NA,NA,CASSLSSYNEQFF,TGTGCCAGCAGCTTGAGCTCCTACAATGAGCAGTTCTTC
TRBV6-4,TRBJ1-6,few,NA,CASSGGDNSPLHF,TGTGCCAGCAGTGGGGGGGATAATTCACCCCTCCACTTT
TRBV13,TRBJ1-5,NA,TRBD1,CANSGQGDQPQHF,TGTGCCAATTCAGGACAGGGCGATCAGCCCCAGCATTTT
TRBV11-3,TRBJ1-3,NA,NA,CASSPRAFGNTIYF,TGTGCCAGCAGCCCCAGGGCATTTGGGAACACCATATATTTT
TRBV7-2,TRBJ2-3,NA,TRBD2,CASSPPGLLITDTQYF,TGTGCCAGCAGCCCCCCGGGACTACTCATCACAGATACGCAGTATTTT
TRBV25-1,TRBJ1-4,NA,TRBD1,CASSEWTGGNEKLFF,TGTGCCAGCAGTGAATGGACAGGGGGGAATGAAAAACTGTTTTTT
TRBV6-5,TRBJ2-2,NA,TRBD1,CASSGTAANTGELFF,TGTGCCAGCAGCGGGACAGCCGCGAACACCGGGGAGCTGTTTTTT
TRBV5-4,TRBJ2-7,few,TRBD2,CASSMGGLAGYYEQYF,TGTGCCAGCAGCATGGGGGGACTAGCGGGCTACTACGAGCAGTACTTC
TRBV11-2,TRBJ2-3,NA,NA,CATSGPTDTQYF,TGTGCCACCAGCGGGCCCACAGATACGCAGTATTTT
TRBV2,TRBJ2-7,few,NA,CASSELGAYYEQYF,TGTGCCAGCAGTGAATTGGGGGCCTACTACGAGCAGTACTTC
TRBV19,TRBJ1-5,once,NA,CASSDRLYSNQPQHF,TGTGCCAGCAGCGACAGACTTTATAGCAATCAGCCCCAGCATTTT
TRBV7-9,TRBJ2-7,NA,NA,CASTSGSYEQYF,TGTGCCAGCACCTCCGGCTCCTACGAGCAGTACTTC
TRBV7-6,TRBJ2-3,once,NA,CASSLGGSADTQYF,TGTGCCAGCAGCTTAGGCGGGTCCGCAGATACGCAGTATTTT
TRBV5-1,TRBJ2-7,once,NA,CASRRVPTGKGNEQYF,TGCGCCAGCAGGAGGGTGCCCACAGGGAAAGGGAACGAGCAGTACTTC
TRBV15,TRBJ2-7,NA,TRBD1,CATSREQGAYEQYF,TGTGCCACCAGCAGAGAGCAGGGGGCCTACGAGCAGTACTTC
TRBV5-8,TRBJ1-6,once,NA,CASSYTGREPLHF,TGTGCCAGCAGCTATACTGGACGGGAACCCCTCCACTTT
TRBV2,TRBJ2-6,NA,NA,CASSDAGRGGLTF,TGTGCCAGCAGTGACGCCGGCAGGGGCGGCCTGACTTTC
TRBV5-1,TRBJ2-5,once,TRBD2,CASRVLAGGQETQYF,TGCGCCAGCAGAGTACTAGCGGGGGGGCAAGAGACCCAGTACTTC
TRBV9,TRBJ2-1,NA,NA,CASSVAHSNNEQFF,TGTGCCAGCAGCGTAGCCCACTCGAACAATGAGCAGTTCTTC
TRBV7-2,TRBJ2-2,NA,TRBD2,CASSFGLAGVTGELFF,TGTGCCAGCAGCTTCGGACTAGCGGGGGTCACCGGGGAGCTGTTTTTT
TRBV6-4,TRBJ2-5,few,NA,CASSDSGAVGETQYF,TGTGCCAGCAGTGACTCGGGGGCTGTAGGAGAGACCCAGTACTTC
TRBV12-5,TRBJ2-3,NA,TRBD2,CASSSRPGLAGGRDTQYF,TGTGCTAGTTCATCACGGCCGGGACTCGCGGGGGGGAGGGATACGCAGTATTTT
TRBV27,TRBJ2-3,NA,NA,CASSLSLAPGYTQYF,TGTGCCAGCAGTTTATCGTTGGCTCCAGGGTATACGCAGTATTTT
TRBV4-1,TRBJ1-1,NA,NA,CASSQGALIEAFF,TGCGCCAGCAGCCAAGGGGCCCTAATTGAAGCTTTCTTT
TRBV19,TRBJ2-2,once,NA,CASSISNGELFF,TGTGCCAGTAGTATTTCAAACGGGGAGCTGTTTTTT
TRBV28,TRBJ1-4,NA,NA,CASSLISQGFYEKLFF,TGTGCCAGCAGCCTTATATCGCAGGGATTCTACGAAAAACTGTTTTTT
TRBV10-2,TRBJ2-1,NA,TRBD2,CASTRLAGGPSYNEQFF,TGCGCCAGCACCCGACTAGCGGGGGGACCATCCTACAATGAGCAGTTCTTC
TRBV7-9,TRBJ2-2,NA,TRBD1,CASSPGQGGWGELFF,TGTGCCAGCAGCCCGGGACAGGGCGGTTGGGGGGAGCTGTTTTTT
TRBV28,TRBJ1-6,NA,NA,CATRAGNVGSPLHF,TGTGCCACAAGGGCAGGGAATGTAGGGTCACCCCTCCACTTT
TRBV6-6,TRBJ1-5,NA,NA,CASSYGDYNQPQHF,TGTGCCAGCAGTTACGGGGACTATAATCAGCCCCAGCATTTT